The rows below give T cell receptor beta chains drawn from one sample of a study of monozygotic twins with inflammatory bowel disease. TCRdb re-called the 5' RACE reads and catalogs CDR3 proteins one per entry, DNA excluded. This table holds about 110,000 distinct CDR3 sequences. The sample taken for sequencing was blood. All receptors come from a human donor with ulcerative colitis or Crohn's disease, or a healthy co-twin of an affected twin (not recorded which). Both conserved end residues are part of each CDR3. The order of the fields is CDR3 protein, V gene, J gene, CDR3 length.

cdr3_aa: CASIPAPGVNQPQHF
v_call: TRBV28
j_call: TRBJ1-5
cdr3_length: 15

cdr3_aa: CASSHHDPNTGELFF
v_call: TRBV27
j_call: TRBJ2-2
cdr3_length: 15

cdr3_aa: CSARPQRLSSTDTQYF
v_call: TRBV20-1
j_call: TRBJ2-3
cdr3_length: 16

cdr3_aa: CASSLGVLAGDTQYF
v_call: TRBV7-2
j_call: TRBJ2-3
cdr3_length: 15

cdr3_aa: CASSNRLRGAYEQYF
v_call: TRBV27
j_call: TRBJ2-7
cdr3_length: 15

cdr3_aa: CASSHLAGKENEQFF
v_call: TRBV11-2
j_call: TRBJ2-1
cdr3_length: 15

cdr3_aa: CASTPTYMNTEAFF
v_call: TRBV12-3/TRBV12-4
j_call: TRBJ1-1
cdr3_length: 14

cdr3_aa: CASSQRTANTGELFF
v_call: TRBV4-2
j_call: TRBJ2-2
cdr3_length: 15

cdr3_aa: CASSLERLTEAFF
v_call: TRBV12-3/TRBV12-4
j_call: TRBJ1-1
cdr3_length: 13

cdr3_aa: CASSPGLGGNTIYF
v_call: TRBV7-2
j_call: TRBJ1-3
cdr3_length: 14

cdr3_aa: CSAPIAGGPYNEQFF
v_call: TRBV20-1
j_call: TRBJ2-1
cdr3_length: 15

cdr3_aa: CASSLSAGLLQETQYF
v_call: TRBV11-2
j_call: TRBJ2-5
cdr3_length: 16

cdr3_aa: CASSQANRGPSIETQYF
v_call: TRBV4-1
j_call: TRBJ2-5
cdr3_length: 17

cdr3_aa: CASSLGAGHDGNIQYF
v_call: TRBV7-9
j_call: TRBJ2-4
cdr3_length: 16

cdr3_aa: CASRPGTSPTDTQYF
v_call: TRBV6-1
j_call: TRBJ2-3
cdr3_length: 15

cdr3_aa: CASSQPAGARTDTQYF
v_call: TRBV23-1
j_call: TRBJ2-3
cdr3_length: 16

cdr3_aa: CSVEDGENGYTF
v_call: TRBV29-1
j_call: TRBJ1-2
cdr3_length: 12

cdr3_aa: CASSLDPDSPNTGELFF
v_call: TRBV7-2
j_call: TRBJ2-2
cdr3_length: 17

cdr3_aa: CSARAHSGSPGTSVYEQYF
v_call: TRBV20-1
j_call: TRBJ2-7
cdr3_length: 19

cdr3_aa: CASADRETQYF
v_call: TRBV7-9
j_call: TRBJ2-5
cdr3_length: 11

cdr3_aa: CSVAEQGEGETQYF
v_call: TRBV29-1
j_call: TRBJ2-5
cdr3_length: 14

cdr3_aa: CASSPPSTGTAKNIQYF
v_call: TRBV18
j_call: TRBJ2-4
cdr3_length: 17

cdr3_aa: CASSRPAGGSYGYTF
v_call: TRBV28
j_call: TRBJ1-2
cdr3_length: 15

cdr3_aa: CASSPLAEQETQYF
v_call: TRBV7-8
j_call: TRBJ2-5
cdr3_length: 14

cdr3_aa: CATSGGQGTGANVLTF
v_call: TRBV15
j_call: TRBJ2-6
cdr3_length: 16

cdr3_aa: CSARFDGAPRNQPQHF
v_call: TRBV20-1
j_call: TRBJ1-5
cdr3_length: 16

cdr3_aa: CASSLVAGMNTEAFF
v_call: TRBV5-5
j_call: TRBJ1-1
cdr3_length: 15

cdr3_aa: CSARRGDFTDTQYF
v_call: TRBV20-1
j_call: TRBJ2-3
cdr3_length: 14

cdr3_aa: CASSLRDSNQPQHF
v_call: TRBV12-3/TRBV12-4
j_call: TRBJ1-5
cdr3_length: 14

cdr3_aa: CASSDPQLPQHF
v_call: TRBV7-2
j_call: TRBJ1-5
cdr3_length: 12

cdr3_aa: CSVGRGGGTEAFF
v_call: TRBV29-1
j_call: TRBJ1-1
cdr3_length: 13

cdr3_aa: CASSILGQSGTEAFF
v_call: TRBV19
j_call: TRBJ1-1
cdr3_length: 15

cdr3_aa: CASSLGRDTAYEQYF
v_call: TRBV5-1
j_call: TRBJ2-7
cdr3_length: 15

cdr3_aa: CASSEGPYGYTF
v_call: TRBV2
j_call: TRBJ1-2
cdr3_length: 12

cdr3_aa: CAINLAGKGNEQFF
v_call: TRBV10-3
j_call: TRBJ2-1
cdr3_length: 14

cdr3_aa: CASTLRDFYNEQFF
v_call: TRBV12-3/TRBV12-4
j_call: TRBJ2-1
cdr3_length: 14

cdr3_aa: CASSLTRGNNEQFF
v_call: TRBV7-3
j_call: TRBJ2-1
cdr3_length: 14

cdr3_aa: CASRLTSGIATSAHLPYNEQFF
v_call: TRBV6-2/TRBV6-3
j_call: TRBJ2-1
cdr3_length: 22

cdr3_aa: CSVSQTNTGELFF
v_call: TRBV29-1
j_call: TRBJ2-2
cdr3_length: 13

cdr3_aa: CASSLGAGGNTIYF
v_call: TRBV5-1
j_call: TRBJ1-3
cdr3_length: 14

cdr3_aa: CASSPIGQGREVANTEAFF
v_call: TRBV11-2
j_call: TRBJ1-1
cdr3_length: 19

cdr3_aa: CASSHPRDRGSYEQYF
v_call: TRBV7-9
j_call: TRBJ2-7
cdr3_length: 16

cdr3_aa: CASRYLESKETQYF
v_call: TRBV6-2/TRBV6-3
j_call: TRBJ2-5
cdr3_length: 14

cdr3_aa: CSVPRDDRFTVAFF
v_call: TRBV29-1
j_call: TRBJ1-1
cdr3_length: 14

cdr3_aa: CSASGGNTEAFF
v_call: TRBV20-1
j_call: TRBJ1-1
cdr3_length: 12

cdr3_aa: CASSTEGFSYEQYF
v_call: TRBV7-9
j_call: TRBJ2-7
cdr3_length: 14

cdr3_aa: CASSPNSGNEQFF
v_call: TRBV19
j_call: TRBJ2-1
cdr3_length: 13

cdr3_aa: CASSPFPGQGKAFF
v_call: TRBV6-2/TRBV6-3
j_call: TRBJ1-1
cdr3_length: 14

cdr3_aa: CASSWVGRDGGNIQYF
v_call: TRBV5-6
j_call: TRBJ2-4
cdr3_length: 16

cdr3_aa: CASSPPGLAGGPSDTQYF
v_call: TRBV11-2
j_call: TRBJ2-3
cdr3_length: 18

cdr3_aa: CASTWRGPPAGANVLTF
v_call: TRBV7-9
j_call: TRBJ2-6
cdr3_length: 17

cdr3_aa: CASSPQEGGQPQHF
v_call: TRBV12-3/TRBV12-4
j_call: TRBJ1-5
cdr3_length: 14

cdr3_aa: CASSWLGVQSWYF
v_call: TRBV27
j_call: TRBJ2-3
cdr3_length: 13

cdr3_aa: CASSTSYEQYF
v_call: TRBV27
j_call: TRBJ2-7
cdr3_length: 11

cdr3_aa: CASSLGNGEDTQYF
v_call: TRBV7-9
j_call: TRBJ2-3
cdr3_length: 14

cdr3_aa: CASSSGSVETQYF
v_call: TRBV28
j_call: TRBJ2-5
cdr3_length: 13

cdr3_aa: CATGGTPGHNEQFF
v_call: TRBV15
j_call: TRBJ2-1
cdr3_length: 14

cdr3_aa: CASSYGRGSPLHF
v_call: TRBV6-5
j_call: TRBJ1-6
cdr3_length: 13

cdr3_aa: CASSSEDRVGTGELFF
v_call: TRBV5-4
j_call: TRBJ2-2
cdr3_length: 16